What follows describes a single TCR beta chain. This record comes from a study of blood T cell repertoires in COVID-19. V lost 5 bases to trimming and J lost 4 bases, with 17 bases between them. This CDR3 is 15 amino acids long. Germline V lookup: CDR1 SGHVS, CDR2 FQNEAQ. Seattle cases were enrolled at active infection and followed longitudinally. Libraries were prepared by immunoSEQ multiplex PCR; TCRdb keeps only in-frame clonotypes and omits some of them. The repertoire has around 140,000 clones, roughly 91% of them found once; the top ten carry around 4.5%. The clonotype was recovered from a man aged 55 to 70 with COVID-19, enrolled during active disease. Sequenced material: peripheral blood. This chain uses TRBV7-8 with TRBJ1-1, with a possible D match to TRBD1 (5 bases). This CDR3 reads CASSLVQGGGTEAFF. The CDR3 DNA is TGTGCCAGCAGCCTAGTTCAGGGCGGGGGCACTGAAGCTTTCTTT. Full variable domain (rest looked up from reference TRBV7-8 and TRBJ1-1): GAGVSQSPRYKVAKRGQDVALRCDPISGHVSLFWYQQALGQGPEFLTYFQNEAQLDKSGLPSDRFFAERPEGSVSTLKIQRTQQEDSAVYLCASSLVQGGGTEAFFGQGTRLTVV.